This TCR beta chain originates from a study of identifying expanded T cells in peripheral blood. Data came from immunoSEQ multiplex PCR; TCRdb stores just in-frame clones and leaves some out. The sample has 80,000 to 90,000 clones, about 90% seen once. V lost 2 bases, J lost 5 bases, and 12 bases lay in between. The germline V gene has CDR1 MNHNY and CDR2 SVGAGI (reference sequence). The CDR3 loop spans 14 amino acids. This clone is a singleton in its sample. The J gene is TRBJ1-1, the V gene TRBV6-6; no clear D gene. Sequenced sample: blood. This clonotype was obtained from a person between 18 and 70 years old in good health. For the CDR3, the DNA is TGTGCCAGCAGTTACCACCCGGGAACAACTGAAGCTTTCTTT. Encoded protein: CASSYHPGTTEAFF.